This TCR beta chain was found in a study of CD4 and CD8 cells across lung adenocarcinoma regions. TCRdb reprocessed the PCR reads via MiXCR and lists one record per CDR3 protein. Found here are roughly 25,000 distinct CDR3 sequences, approximately 52% of them singletons; the top ten hold about 21%. Localized lung adenocarcinoma, a non-small cell lung cancer, affected the donors. This clonotype showed up many times. Germline loops: CDR1 SGHAT, CDR2 FQNNGV. The CDR3 is made up of 14 amino acids. The origin of this receptor is a male donor with lung adenocarcinoma. The CD4 and CD8 labels of this study may be unreliable. The sample taken for sequencing was CD4+ T cells from the center of a lung tumor. The J gene is TRBJ2-4, the V gene TRBV11-2, with D possibly matching TRBD1 (5 bases). The J call may be in error: the DNA end matches TRBJ2-3 better. CDR3 sequence reads: CASSGPGLTDTQYF. In DNA form, the CDR3 reads TGTGCCAGCAGCGGTCCAGGGCTTACAGATACGCAGTATTTT.